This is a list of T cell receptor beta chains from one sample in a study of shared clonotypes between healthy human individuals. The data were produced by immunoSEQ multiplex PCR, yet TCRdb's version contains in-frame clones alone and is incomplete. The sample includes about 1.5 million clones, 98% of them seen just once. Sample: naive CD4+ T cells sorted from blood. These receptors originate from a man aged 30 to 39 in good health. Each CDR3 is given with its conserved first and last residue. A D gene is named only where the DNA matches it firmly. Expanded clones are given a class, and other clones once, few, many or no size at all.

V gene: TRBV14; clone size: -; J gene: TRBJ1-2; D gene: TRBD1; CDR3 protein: CASRGQAKRYGYTF; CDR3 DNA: TGTGCCAGCCGGGGACAGGCCAAACGCTATGGCTACACCTTC
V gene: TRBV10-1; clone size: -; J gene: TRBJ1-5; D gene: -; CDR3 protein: CASSEPSYLGGSGNQPQHF; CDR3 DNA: TGCGCCAGCAGTGAGCCTTCGTACCTGGGGGGGTCGGGCAATCAGCCCCAGCATTTT
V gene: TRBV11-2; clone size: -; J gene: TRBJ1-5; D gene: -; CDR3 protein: CASSLGLAGRGNQPQHF; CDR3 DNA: TGTGCCAGCAGCTTAGGTCTAGCAGGGCGGGGAAATCAGCCCCAGCATTTT
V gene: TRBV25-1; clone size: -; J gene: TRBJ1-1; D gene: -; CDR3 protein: CASSEWQHNTEAFF; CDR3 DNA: TGTGCCAGCAGTGAATGGCAGCATAACACTGAAGCTTTCTTT
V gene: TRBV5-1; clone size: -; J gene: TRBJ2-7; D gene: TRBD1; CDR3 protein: CASTLTGGSYEQYF; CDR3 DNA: TGCGCCAGCACCCTGACAGGGGGCTCCTACGAGCAGTACTTC
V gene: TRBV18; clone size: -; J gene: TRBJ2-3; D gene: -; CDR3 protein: CASSPLAGTGSDTQYF; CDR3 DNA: TGTGCCAGCTCACCATTAGCGGGGACAGGGTCAGATACGCAGTATTTT
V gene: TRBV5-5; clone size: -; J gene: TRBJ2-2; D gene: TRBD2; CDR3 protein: CASSHGTSGTNTGELFF; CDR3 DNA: TGTGCCAGCAGCCATGGGACTAGCGGGACGAACACCGGGGAGCTGTTTTTT
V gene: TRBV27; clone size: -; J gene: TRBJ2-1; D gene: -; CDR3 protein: CASSSPSSGSSYNEQFF; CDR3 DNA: TGTGCCAGCAGTTCCCCCAGCTCGGGTAGCTCCTACAATGAGCAGTTCTTC
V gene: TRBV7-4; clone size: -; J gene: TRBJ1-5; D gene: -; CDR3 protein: CASSLGRVCQPQHF; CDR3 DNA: TGTGCCAGCAGCTTAGGGAGGGTATGCCAGCCCCAGCATTTT
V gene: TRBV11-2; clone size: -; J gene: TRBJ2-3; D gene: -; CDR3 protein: CASSLRGAIDTQYF; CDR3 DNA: TGTGCCAGCAGCTTACGGGGCGCGATAGATACGCAGTATTTT
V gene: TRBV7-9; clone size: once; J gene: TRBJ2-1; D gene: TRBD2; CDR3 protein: CASSPYPIAGFFWDEQFF; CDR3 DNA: TGTGCCAGCAGCCCCTATCCTATAGCGGGATTTTTTTGGGATGAGCAGTTCTTC
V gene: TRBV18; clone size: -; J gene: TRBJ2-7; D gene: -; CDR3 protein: CASSPEDNIYEQYF; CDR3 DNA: TGTGCCAGCTCACCTGAGGACAATATCTACGAGCAGTACTTC
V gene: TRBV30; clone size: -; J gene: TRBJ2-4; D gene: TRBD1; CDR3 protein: CAWSVRRDRGNIQYF; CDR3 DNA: TGTGCCTGGAGTGTACGAAGGGACAGGGGCAACATTCAGTACTTC
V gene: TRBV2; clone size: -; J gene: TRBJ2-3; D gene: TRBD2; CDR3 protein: CASQTSITQYF; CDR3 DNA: TGTGCCAGCCAGACTAGCATCACGCAGTATTTT
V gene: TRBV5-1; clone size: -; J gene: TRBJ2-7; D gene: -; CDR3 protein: CASSLAEWGYEQYF; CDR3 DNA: TGCGCCAGCAGCTTGGCCGAGTGGGGCTACGAGCAGTACTTC
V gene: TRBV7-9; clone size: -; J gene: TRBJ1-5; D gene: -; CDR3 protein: CASSPGLNSNQPQHF; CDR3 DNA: TGTGCCAGCAGTCCCGGACTGAATAGCAATCAGCCCCAGCATTTT
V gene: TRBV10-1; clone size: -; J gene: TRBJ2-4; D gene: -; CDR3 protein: CASSSRTKFGAKNIQYF; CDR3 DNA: TGCGCCAGCAGTTCTCGAACTAAATTTGGGGCCAAAAACATTCAGTACTTC
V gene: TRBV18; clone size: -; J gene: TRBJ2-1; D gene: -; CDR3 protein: CASSRDFYNEQFF; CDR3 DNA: TGTGCCAGCTCCCGGGACTTTTACAATGAGCAGTTCTTC